These 8 T cell receptor beta chains were all obtained from the same sample, sequenced in a study of shared T cell receptors in the human thymus. Only in-frame clones appear in the TCRdb table, and some are missing; sequencing was by immunoSEQ multiplex PCR. The table records roughly 700,000 clones, 88% of them present only once. This same sample was also part of a study on human thymus T cells.

Input material: thymocytes. These receptors originate from a boy under two years old with a congenital heart defect.

This clone was seen more than once but under ten times. The chain has TRBV18 and TRBJ2-3; possibly TRBD2 for D (6 bases). V was cut by 5 bases and J by 2 bases, with 14 bases left in between. CDR3 length: 15 residues. Germline V lookup: CDR1 KGHSH, CDR2 LQKENI. The CDR3 sequence is CASSSGTSPTDTQYF. For the CDR3, the DNA is TGTGCCAGCTCATCCGGGACTTCCCCCACAGATACGCAGTATTTT.

This chain links TRBV15 with TRBJ1-3, with no clear D. Germline CDR1 and CDR2: LNHNV and YYDKDF (reference sequence). V lost 0 bases and J lost 0, with 15 bases in between. This CDR3 is built from 18 residues. CDR3 in DNA: TGTGCCACCAGCAGAGATCATGAGCAGCGTAACTCTGGAAACACCATATATTTT. This sequence encodes CATSRDHEQRNSGNTIYF.

This clone showed up just a few times. V is TRBV5-6 and J is TRBJ1-1, with a possible D match to TRBD1 (6 bases). V shed 4 bases and J shed 0 bases, with 10 bases lying between them. Germline lookup yields CDR1 SGHDT and CDR2 YYEEEE. This CDR3 has 14 amino acids. The CDR3 nucleotides are TGTGCCAGCAGCCCTGACAGGATGAACACTGAAGCTTTCTTT. Protein product: CASSPDRMNTEAFF.

This chain connects TRBV4-3 to TRBJ1-4; 7 nucleotides match TRBD1. The V gene's germline CDR1 is LGHNA and CDR2 YSLEER. CDR3 length: 19 residues. Trimming at V came to 1 base and at J to 0 bases, leaving 11 bases not matched to a gene. CDR3 in DNA: TGCGCCAGCAGCCAAGCTCGCCCCCCGGGGACAGCAACTAATGAAAAACTGTTTTTT. It yields the protein CASSQARPPGTATNEKLFF.

This chain uses TRBV18 with TRBJ2-7, with 9 bases matching TRBD2. Germline V gene sequence: CDR1 KGHSH, CDR2 LQKENI. With V trimmed by 2 bases and J by 3 bases, 8 bases remained unmatched. The CDR3 length is 16 residues. CDR3 residues: CASSPYVSGRYYEQYF. CDR3 DNA sequence: TGTGCCAGCTCACCATATGTAAGCGGGAGGTACTACGAGCAGTACTTC.

The chain has TRBV28 and TRBJ2-1, with 9 bases that match TRBD2. Germline assignment: CDR1 MDHEN and CDR2 SYDVKM. After removal of 6 bases from V and 0 bases from J, the junction contained 9 bases not matched to a gene. The CDR3 is made up of 17 amino acids. CDR3 DNA: TGTGCCAGCAGCCAAGAGGCGGGAGGGCCCTCCTACAATGAGCAGTTCTTC. Amino acids: CASSQEAGGPSYNEQFF.

The chain combines TRBV28 with TRBJ1-3; D gene unclear. Germline V gene data show CDR1 as MDHEN and CDR2 as SYDVKM. V lost 6 bases and J 0 bases, leaving 15 bases between the germline ends. CDR3 size: 16 residues. DNA of the CDR3: TGTGCCAGCAGCCACCCTACAGTACCCTCTGGAAACACCATATATTTT. Its translation: CASSHPTVPSGNTIYF.

The rearrangement joins TRBV4-3 to TRBJ2-5, with 7 nucleotides matching TRBD2. V dropped 3 bases and J dropped 3; count of bases not matched to a gene: 7. The CDR3 length is 15 residues. The germline V gene has CDR1 LGHNA and CDR2 YSLEER. The CDR3 is CASSQYASGEETQYF. In DNA form, the CDR3 reads TGCGCCAGCAGCCAGTATGCTAGCGGAGAAGAGACCCAGTACTTC.